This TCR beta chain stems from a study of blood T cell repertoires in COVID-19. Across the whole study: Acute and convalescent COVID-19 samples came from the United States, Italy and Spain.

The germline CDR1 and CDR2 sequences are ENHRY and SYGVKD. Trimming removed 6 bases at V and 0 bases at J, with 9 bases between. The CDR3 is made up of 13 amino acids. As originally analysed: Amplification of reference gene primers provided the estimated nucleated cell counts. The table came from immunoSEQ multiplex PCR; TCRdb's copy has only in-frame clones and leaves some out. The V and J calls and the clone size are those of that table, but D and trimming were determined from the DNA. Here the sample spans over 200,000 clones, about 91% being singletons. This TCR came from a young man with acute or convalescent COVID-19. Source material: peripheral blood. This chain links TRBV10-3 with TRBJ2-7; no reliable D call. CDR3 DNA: TGTGCCATCAGCGCTACCTCCTCCTACGAGCAGTACTTC. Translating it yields CAISATSSYEQYF.